This T cell receptor (beta chain) was captured by sequencing in a study of blood T cell repertoires in COVID-19. This CDR3 is built from 19 residues. The germline gives CDR1 MGHRA, CDR2 YSYEKL. V lost 0 bases and J 0 bases, leaving 19 bases between the germline ends. Measured with immunoSEQ multiplex PCR; TCRdb has only the in-frame clones, and not every one. The sample carries around 110,000 clones, roughly 77% recorded once. This TCR came from a man aged 55 to 69 with active or convalescent COVID-19. Sequencing was carried out using peripheral blood. The chain links TRBV4-1 to TRBJ2-3; D ambiguous. In DNA, the CDR3 is TGCGCCAGCAGCCAAGATGTGCCCGTTACCGGCGGTAGCACAGATACGCAGTATTTT. As protein: CASSQDVPVTGGSTDTQYF.